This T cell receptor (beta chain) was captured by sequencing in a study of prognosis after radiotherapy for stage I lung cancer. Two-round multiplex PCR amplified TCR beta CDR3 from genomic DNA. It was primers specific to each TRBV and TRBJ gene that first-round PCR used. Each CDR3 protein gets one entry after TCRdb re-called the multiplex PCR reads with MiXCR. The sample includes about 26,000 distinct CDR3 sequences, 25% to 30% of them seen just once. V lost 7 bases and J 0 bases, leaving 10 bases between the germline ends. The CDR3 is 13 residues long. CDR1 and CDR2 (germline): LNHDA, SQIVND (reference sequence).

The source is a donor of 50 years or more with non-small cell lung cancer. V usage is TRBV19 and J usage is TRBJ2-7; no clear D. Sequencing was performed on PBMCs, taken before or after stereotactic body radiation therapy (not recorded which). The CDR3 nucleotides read TGTGCCAGTACAGCCCCGATCTCCTACGAGCAGTACTTC. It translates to CASTAPISYEQYF.